This T cell receptor beta chain was sequenced in a study of long-term antiretroviral therapy in people with HIV. This was the immunoSEQ v3.0 assay at survey level. Only in-frame clones appear in the TCRdb table, and some are missing; sequencing was by immunoSEQ multiplex PCR. The sample consists of about 20,000 clones, roughly 84% of them appearing once. This clone was seen a few times. The target antigen is unknown. Study results and limitations: Blood obtained between the mid-2000s and the late 2010s may reflect older ART regimens. Documentation of ART adherence, viral resistance or therapy changes was absent. Diversity remained lower than transplant donor controls, even though it increased after ART.

The sequenced sample was unsorted PBMCs, obtained 5.9 years after starting antiretroviral therapy. This clonotype was obtained from a young man with HIV.

In DNA form, the CDR3 reads TGTGCCAGCAGGGCAGAAAAGGAGCAGTACTTC. It translates to CASRAEKEQYF. The chain joins TRBV2 to TRBJ2-7, with unresolved D. The CDR3 covers 11 residues. Germline V gives CDR1 SNHLY, CDR2 FYNNEI. V shed 6 bases and J shed 7 bases, with 10 bases lying between them.